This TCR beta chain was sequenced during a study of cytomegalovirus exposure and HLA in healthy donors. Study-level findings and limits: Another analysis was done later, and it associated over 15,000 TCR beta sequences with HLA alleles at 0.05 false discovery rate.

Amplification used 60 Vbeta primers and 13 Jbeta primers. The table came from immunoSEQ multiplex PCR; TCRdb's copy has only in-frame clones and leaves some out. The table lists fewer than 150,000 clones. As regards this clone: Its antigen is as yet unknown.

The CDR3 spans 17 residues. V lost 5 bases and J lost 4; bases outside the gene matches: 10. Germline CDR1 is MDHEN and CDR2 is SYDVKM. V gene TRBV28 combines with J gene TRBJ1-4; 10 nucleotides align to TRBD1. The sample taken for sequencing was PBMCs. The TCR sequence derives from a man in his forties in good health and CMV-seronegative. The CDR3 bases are TGTGCCAGCAGTGCCCAGGGACAGGGGCAGTTTAATGAAAAACTGTTTTTT. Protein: CASSAQGQGQFNEKLFF.